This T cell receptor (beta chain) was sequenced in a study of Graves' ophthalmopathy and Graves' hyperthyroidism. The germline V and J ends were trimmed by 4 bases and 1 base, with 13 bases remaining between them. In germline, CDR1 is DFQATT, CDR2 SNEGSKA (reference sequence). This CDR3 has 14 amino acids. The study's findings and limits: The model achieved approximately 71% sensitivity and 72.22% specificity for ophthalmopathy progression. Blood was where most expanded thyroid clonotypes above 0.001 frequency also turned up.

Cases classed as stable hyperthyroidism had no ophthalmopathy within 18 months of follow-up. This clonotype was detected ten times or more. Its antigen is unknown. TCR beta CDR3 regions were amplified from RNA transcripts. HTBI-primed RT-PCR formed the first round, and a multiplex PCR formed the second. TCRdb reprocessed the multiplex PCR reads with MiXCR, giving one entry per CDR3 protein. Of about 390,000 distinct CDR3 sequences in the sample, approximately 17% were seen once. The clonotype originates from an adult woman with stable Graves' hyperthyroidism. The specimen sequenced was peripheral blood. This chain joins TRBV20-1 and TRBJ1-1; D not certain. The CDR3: CSANPIAKNTEAFF. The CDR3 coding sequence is TGCAGTGCTAACCCCATCGCCAAGAACACTGAAGCTTTCTTT.